These 5 T cell receptor beta chains came from one sample sequenced in a study of CD8 T cells in ankylosing spondylitis. Study results and limitations: The study identified a TCR beta motif of roughly eight highly homologous variants that appeared characteristic of ankylosing spondylitis blood.

Using its own MiXCR run on the 5' RACE reads, TCRdb lists one record per CDR3 protein. The data show around 450,000 distinct CDR3 sequences, roughly 26% seen once. For these TCRs, the target antigens are not known. Sequencing was carried out using blood, either unsorted or a sorted T cell fraction (not recorded which). The receptors here all came from a male donor with ankylosing spondylitis.

The rearrangement links TRBV6-1 to TRBJ2-2; 7 bases agree with TRBD2. CDR1 is MNHNS and CDR2 is SASEGT in the germline V gene. This CDR3 spans 14 amino acids. Unmatched junction bases numbered 5, after V lost 5 bases and J lost 5 bases. The DNA of the CDR3 is TGTGCCAGCAGTAGAGGGGAGGGAACCGGGGAGCTGTTTTTT. Its translation: CASSRGEGTGELFF.

The chain combines TRBV7-9 with TRBJ2-4; TRBD2 matches at 12 bases. Germline loops: CDR1 SEHNR, CDR2 FQNEAQ (reference sequence). CDR3 length equals 14 residues. V was pared by 5 bases and J by 9 bases, with 5 bases of the junction left unmatched. CDR3 sequence: CASSPLAGGTIQYF. The CDR3 DNA follows: TGTGCCAGCAGCCCCCTAGCGGGAGGGACCATTCAGTACTTC.

CDR3 coding DNA: TGCAGTGCTAGAGGTGCGGGGGAGCAGTTCTTC. Protein sequence: CSARGAGEQFF. The gene calls are TRBV20-1 and TRBJ2-1, with D perhaps matching TRBD2 (6 bases). V lost 1 base and J 10 bases, leaving 8 bases between the germline ends. The CDR3 runs to 11 residues. CDR1 DFQATT and CDR2 SNEGSKA come from the germline V gene (reference sequence).

The chain recombines TRBV15 with TRBJ1-6; D not certain. Germline loops: CDR1 LNHNV, CDR2 YYDKDF (reference sequence). CDR3 length equals 17 residues. Trimming cost V 5 bases and J 0 bases, with 14 bases left between them. CDR3 loop: CATSYERRSSYNSPLHF. The CDR3 DNA follows: TGTGCCACCAGCTACGAGAGAAGGAGCTCCTATAATTCACCCCTCCACTTT.

This clonotype was detected only a few times. The chain recombines TRBV19 with TRBJ1-1; D is ambiguous. Germline CDR1 LNHDA, CDR2 SQIVND (reference sequence). The CDR3 is made up of 13 amino acids. Trimming cost V 4 bases and J 5 bases, with 11 bases left between them. This CDR3 reads CASSTALLTEAFF. The DNA for the CDR3 is TGTGCCAGTAGTACAGCCCTCCTGACTGAAGCTTTCTTT.